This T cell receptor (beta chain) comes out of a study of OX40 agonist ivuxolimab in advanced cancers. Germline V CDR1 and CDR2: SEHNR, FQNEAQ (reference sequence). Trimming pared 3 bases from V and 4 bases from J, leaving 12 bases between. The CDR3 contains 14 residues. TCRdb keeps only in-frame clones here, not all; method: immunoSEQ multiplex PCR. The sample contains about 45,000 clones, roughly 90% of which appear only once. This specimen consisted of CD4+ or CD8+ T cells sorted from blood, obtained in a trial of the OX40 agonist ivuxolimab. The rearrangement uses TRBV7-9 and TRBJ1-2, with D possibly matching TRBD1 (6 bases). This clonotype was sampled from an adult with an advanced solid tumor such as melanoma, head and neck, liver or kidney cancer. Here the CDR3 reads CASSFTGSGYGYTF. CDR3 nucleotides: TGTGCCAGCAGCTTTACAGGGAGCGGCTATGGCTACACCTTC.